Each of the 29 T cell receptor beta chains below was sequenced from the same sample in a study of STAT3 mutations in large granular lymphocyte leukemia. Points from the study as a whole: Every T-LGLL patient had at least one immunodominant TCRbeta clonotype.

These TCRs' antigens remain unknown. The data were produced by immunoSEQ multiplex PCR, yet TCRdb's version contains in-frame clones alone and is incomplete. The sample records thousands of clones, approximately 70% being singletons. The sequencing input was PBMCs. These receptors were obtained from a human donor with T large granular lymphocyte leukemia. Some clones in this sample may be carry-over from other donors' samples.

This clone appeared once. The chain has TRBV7-9 and TRBJ1-5, with D possibly matching TRBD1 (6 bases). V gave up 1 base and J gave up 3 bases, with 10 bases separating them. Germline V CDR1 and CDR2: SEHNR, FQNEAQ (reference sequence). The CDR3 has 15 amino acids. The CDR3 DNA follows: TGTGCCAGCAGCTTAGGAGGACAGCTCAATCAGCCCCAGCATTTT. This encodes CASSLGGQLNQPQHF.

J is TRBJ2-2 and V is TRBV18; 10 bases agree with TRBD2. Trimming cost V 3 bases and J 4 bases; bases outside gene matches: 5. In germline, CDR1 is KGHSH, CDR2 LQKENI. The CDR3 spans 16 residues. CDR3 residues: CASSPRTSGGTGELFF. As DNA, the CDR3 is TGTGCCAGCTCACCCCGGACTAGCGGAGGCACCGGGGAGCTGTTTTTT.

The chain couples TRBV5-1 to TRBJ2-7; 11 positions match TRBD1. V lost 7 bases and J lost 6; bases outside the gene matches: 6. Germline CDR1 is SGHRS and CDR2 is YFSETQ. The CDR3 length is 13 residues. CDR3 sequence: CASSSDRGPEQYF. CDR3 sequence (DNA): TGCGCCAGCTCCTCGGACAGGGGGCCCGAGCAGTACTTC.

The sample holds a few counts of this clone. This chain links TRBV5-6 with TRBJ2-7, with no clear D. The germline gives CDR1 SGHDT, CDR2 YYEEEE. V was pared by 3 bases and J by 7 bases, with 14 bases between. CDR3 size: 13 residues. CDR3 loop: CASSSTSYGEQYF. The CDR3 nucleotides are TGTGCCAGCAGCTCCACATCCTACGGGGAGCAGTACTTC.

This clone was counted a single time. This chain connects TRBV5-4 to TRBJ1-2, with D unclear. V lost 0 bases and J 0 bases, leaving 9 bases between the germline ends. The CDR3 totals 15 residues. The germline CDR1 and CDR2 sequences are SGHNT and YYREEE (reference sequence). The CDR3 bases are TGTGCCAGCAGCTTGGGACCGAATACTAACTATGGCTACACCTTC. Its translation is CASSLGPNTNYGYTF.

This clone was detected a few times. The chain uses TRBV7-9 and TRBJ1-5; D gene uncertain. CDR1 SEHNR and CDR2 FQNEAQ come from the germline V gene (reference sequence). V was clipped by 2 bases and J by 7 bases, with 9 bases between them. The CDR3 spans 13 residues. This chain's CDR3 is CASSLLAGQPQHF. CDR3 sequence (DNA): TGTGCCAGCAGCTTACTGGCCGGGCAGCCCCAGCATTTT.

The chain has TRBV5-6 and TRBJ1-5; D remains unclear. The CDR3 covers 16 residues. Germline CDR1 reads SGHDT; CDR2 reads YYEEEE. Trimming left V 2 bases short and J 0 bases short, with 12 bases between. In DNA, the CDR3 is TGTGCCAGCAGCTTACGACGGTCTTATAGCAATCAGCCCCAGCATTTT. It codes for CASSLRRSYSNQPQHF.

This clone has only one observation. The CDR3 coding sequence is TGTGCCAGCAGTTGGGACGGAGAAGAGACCCAGTACTTC. Its protein product is CASSWDGEETQYF. J is TRBJ2-5 and V is TRBV13, with D perhaps given as TRBD1 or TRBD2 (5 bases each). V was clipped by 6 bases and J by 3 bases, with 11 bases between them. The CDR3 totals 13 residues. CDR1 is PRHDT, CDR2 FYEKMQ, per germline (reference sequence).

This clone came up a few times. CDR3 loop: CASSQPLAGSTDTQYF. CDR3 in DNA: TGTGCCAGCAGCCAGCCTTTAGCGGGATCCACAGATACGCAGTATTTT. The V and J genes are TRBV4-2 and TRBJ2-3, with 8 nucleotides matching TRBD2. Germline V gives CDR1 LGHNA, CDR2 YNFKEQ. There are 16 residues in the CDR3. With 3 bases clipped from V and 2 bases from J, the junction kept 7 bases outside the gene matches.

The V call is TRBV5-4, the J call TRBJ2-5; D not resolved. Germline CDR1 is SGHNT and CDR2 is YYREEE (reference sequence). V shed 0 bases and J shed 5 bases, with 14 bases lying between them. The CDR3 extends over 15 amino acids. The CDR3 DNA is TGTGCCAGCAGCTTGGGGTGGAGTGGCCGGGAGACCCAGTACTTC. It yields the protein CASSLGWSGRETQYF.

This chain links TRBV29-1 with TRBJ2-1; TRBD1 is a possible D gene (6 bases). The CDR3 runs to 11 residues. V was trimmed by 6 bases and J by 7 bases, leaving 10 bases between them. Looked up from germline, CDR1 is SQVTM and CDR2 is ANQGSEA. The CDR3 DNA follows: TGCAGCGTGCTCCAGGGGAATGAGCAGTTCTTC. Protein sequence: CSVLQGNEQFF.

The chain is built from TRBV5-6 and TRBJ1-2, with unresolved D. Germline loops: CDR1 SGHDT, CDR2 YYEEEE. This CDR3 has 14 amino acids. With 0 bases removed from V and 1 base from J, the gap between germline ends came to 7 bases. The CDR3 protein is CASSLGTLNYGYTF. In DNA form, the CDR3 reads TGTGCCAGCAGCTTGGGGACTCTTAACTATGGCTACACCTTC. The full variable domain, completed using reference TRBV5-6 and TRBJ1-2, is DAGVTQSPTHLIKTRGQQVTLRCSPKSGHDTVSWYQQALGQGPQFIFQYYEEEERQRGNFPDRFSGHQFPNYSSELNVNALLLGDSALYLCASSLGTLNYGYTFGSGTRLTVV.

The rearrangement links TRBV27 to TRBJ1-1; D remains unclear. Germline CDR1 is MNHEY and CDR2 is SMNVEV (reference sequence). The CDR3 sequence is 13 residues long. V was trimmed by 3 bases and J by 4 bases, leaving 9 bases between them. The CDR3 DNA reads TGTGCCAGCAGTTTGAGCCCGGGCACTGAAGCTTTCTTT. Translated: CASSLSPGTEAFF.

This chain connects TRBV28 to TRBJ1-4; no definite D call. V was shortened by 3 bases and J by 8 bases, with 7 bases between the two germline ends. Germline V CDR1 and CDR2: MDHEN, SYDVKM. CDR3 length equals 12 residues. CDR3 sequence reads: CASSLNGEKLFF. The CDR3, as DNA: TGTGCCAGCAGTTTGAACGGGGAAAAACTGTTTTTT.

This chain joins TRBV5-6 and TRBJ1-2, with D unresolved. Germline V gives CDR1 SGHDT, CDR2 YYEEEE. Trimming cost V 2 bases and J 1 base, with 9 bases left between them. This CDR3 is built from 14 residues. The CDR3 is CASSFGRSNYGYTF. The CDR3 DNA reads as TGTGCCAGCAGCTTCGGTCGCAGTAACTATGGCTACACCTTC.

This clone occurred a few times. The J gene is TRBJ1-2, the V gene TRBV30; D perhaps matches TRBD1 (5 bases). The CDR3 runs to 11 residues. Trimming left V 5 bases short and J 7 bases short, with 11 bases between. Germline V gene data show CDR1 as GTSNPN and CDR2 as SVGIG (reference sequence). The CDR3 protein is CAWGAGAGYTF. The DNA of the CDR3 is TGTGCCTGGGGGGCCGGCGCTGGCTACACCTTC.

This chain uses TRBV5-4 with TRBJ2-7; D not resolved. Germline lookup yields CDR1 SGHNT and CDR2 YYREEE (reference sequence). Trimming left V 3 bases short and J 3 bases short, with 4 bases between. The CDR3 has 11 amino acids. CDR3 protein: CASSYNYEQYF. For the CDR3, the DNA is TGTGCCAGCAGCTACAACTACGAGCAGTACTTC.

V usage is TRBV7-9 and J usage is TRBJ1-5; 8 positions agree with TRBD1. The CDR3 is made up of 17 amino acids. The germline gives CDR1 SEHNR, CDR2 FQNEAQ (reference sequence). Trimming at V came to 1 base and at J to 0 bases, leaving 5 bases not matched to a gene. The CDR3 bases are TGTGCCAGCAGCTTAGACGCAGGGGGCTATAGCAATCAGCCCCAGCATTTT. It translates to CASSLDAGGYSNQPQHF.

The rearrangement uses TRBV18 and TRBJ1-1; D remains ambiguous. The CDR3 runs to 11 residues. Germline V CDR1 and CDR2: KGHSH, LQKENI. Between the trimmed V and J ends, which lost 2 bases and 8 bases, there was a span of 6 bases. This chain's CDR3 is CASSPRTEAFF. The CDR3 DNA reads TGTGCCAGCTCACCAAGAACCGAAGCTTTCTTT.

The chain has TRBV29-1 and TRBJ1-5; D call uncertain. The V and J ends lost 2 bases and 0 bases respectively, with 11 bases between them. Per germline, CDR1 SQVTM and CDR2 ANQGSEA. The CDR3 covers 15 residues. CDR3 sequence reads: CSVESRRSSNQPQHF. Written as DNA, the CDR3 is TGCAGCGTTGAATCTCGGAGAAGTAGCAATCAGCCCCAGCATTTT. Filled out from reference TRBV29-1 and TRBJ1-5, the complete variable domain reads SAVISQKPSRDICQRGTSLTIQCQVDSQVTMMFWYRQQPGQSLTLIATANQGSEATYESGFVIDKFPISRPNLTFSTLTVSNMSPEDSSIYLCSVESRRSSNQPQHFGDGTRLSIL.

V is TRBV5-1 and J is TRBJ1-1; D is uncertain. The length of the CDR3 is 13 residues. Trimming pared 2 bases from V and 5 bases from J, leaving 10 bases between. CDR1 SGHRS and CDR2 YFSETQ come from the germline V gene. The DNA for the CDR3 is TGCGCCAGCAGCTTTGGCCCGGGGACTGAAGCTTTCTTT. This translates into CASSFGPGTEAFF.

This clone was detected only once. V usage is TRBV5-4 and J usage is TRBJ2-5, with TRBD1 matching over 10 bases. CDR1 SGHNT and CDR2 YYREEE come from the germline V gene (reference sequence). This CDR3 is 15 amino acids long. V lost 4 bases to trimming and J lost 4 bases; unmatched junction nucleotides: 7. The CDR3 reads CASSPTGGVGETQYF. In DNA form, the CDR3 reads TGTGCCAGCAGCCCGACAGGGGGCGTGGGAGAGACCCAGTACTTC.

The gene calls are TRBV5-1 and TRBJ2-2, with 8 bases aligning to TRBD1. In germline, CDR1 is SGHRS, CDR2 YFSETQ. V shed 4 bases and J 3 bases; nucleotides not matched to a gene: 8. The CDR3 sequence is 16 residues long. The chain's CDR3 is CASSPLLTGDTGELFF. The CDR3 DNA follows: TGCGCCAGCAGCCCCTTATTGACAGGGGACACCGGGGAGCTGTTTTTT.

The V and J genes are TRBV30 and TRBJ2-1; 7 positions match TRBD1. With V trimmed by 2 bases and J by 7 bases, 8 bases remained unmatched. Germline V gives CDR1 GTSNPN, CDR2 SVGIG (reference sequence). The length of the CDR3 is 14 residues. CDR3 sequence: CAWSPTGLSNEQFF. CDR3 nucleotide sequence: TGTGCCTGGAGTCCGACAGGGTTGTCAAATGAGCAGTTCTTC. Combining the CDR3 with reference TRBV30 and TRBJ2-1 gives the whole variable domain SQTIHQWPATLVQPVGSPLSLECTVEGTSNPNLYWYRQAAGRGLQLLFYSVGIGQISSEVPQNLSASRPQDRQFILSSKKLLLSDSGFYLCAWSPTGLSNEQFFGPGTRLTVL.

This chain joins TRBV25-1 and TRBJ2-3; TRBD1 matches 9 bases. The CDR3 totals 14 residues. V gave up 5 bases and J gave up 3 bases; unmatched junction bases: 3. Germline CDR1 reads MGHDK; CDR2 reads SYGVNS. The CDR3 DNA reads as TGTGCCAGCAGTAAGGGACAGGGTACAGATACGCAGTATTTT. Protein product: CASSKGQGTDTQYF.

This clone has only one observation. V is TRBV29-1 and J is TRBJ1-2; possibly TRBD1 for D (5 bases). The V gene lost 4 bases and the J gene lost 3 bases, with 12 bases spanning the gap. The CDR3 is 13 amino acids. CDR1 and CDR2 (germline): SQVTM, ANQGSEA. CDR3 sequence: CSVVRGDYYGYTF. DNA for the CDR3: TGCAGCGTTGTTCGGGGGGATTACTATGGCTACACCTTC.

This clone came up once. This rearrangement joins TRBV28 to TRBJ1-2, with 7 bases fitting TRBD1. The CDR3 is 14 amino acids. CDR1 is MDHEN and CDR2 is SYDVKM in the germline V gene. V gave up 5 bases and J gave up 2 bases; unmatched junction bases: 5. The DNA of the CDR3 is TGTGCCAGCAGTCCGGGACAGAGAAACTATGGCTACACCTTC. This codes for CASSPGQRNYGYTF.

The V gene is TRBV5-6, the J gene TRBJ2-7, with no clear D. The germline V gene has CDR1 SGHDT and CDR2 YYEEEE. The V end was cut by 6 bases, the J end by 3 bases, with 13 bases between. This CDR3 region has 13 residues. The CDR3 DNA is TGTGCCAGCAACGGCCTAGGAGACTACGAGCAGTACTTC. Amino acid sequence: CASNGLGDYEQYF.

This clone was recorded a few times. This sequence joins TRBV5-6 and TRBJ1-5; D call uncertain. Looked up from germline, CDR1 is SGHDT and CDR2 is YYEEEE. The CDR3 loop spans 12 amino acids. Between the trimmed V and J ends, which lost 2 bases and 7 bases, there was a span of 7 bases. CDR3 sequence: CASSFSGQPQHF. The CDR3 region has the DNA TGTGCCAGCAGCTTTTCTGGGCAGCCCCAGCATTTT.